The 17 T cell receptor beta chains reported below all come from one sample, sequenced in a study of blood T cells in healthy people across ages. Through a sample-barcoded 5' primer and a J-beta primer mix, a second PCR was run for roughly 7 to 11 cycles. TCRdb recomputed calls from the 5' RACE reads with MiXCR, one row per CDR3 protein. The sample has about a million distinct CDR3 sequences; just over 50% are singletons. The material sequenced was blood. These receptors all come from a woman in her sixties or seventies in good health.

The chain employs TRBV6-2 or TRBV6-3 and TRBJ2-5; maybe TRBD2 (5 bases). Trimming took 1 base from V and 0 from J, leaving 12 bases between them. This CDR3 spans 16 amino acids. Looked up from germline, CDR1 is MNHEY and CDR2 is SVGEGT. DNA for the CDR3: TGTGCCAGCAGTTACTTCGGACTGGCTAACCAAGAGACCCAGTACTTC. The encoded protein is CASSYFGLANQETQYF.

This clonotype was seen a few times. This chain uses TRBV28 with TRBJ2-3; no firm D call. The CDR3 consists of 15 residues. V was shortened by 6 bases and J by 5 bases, with 18 bases between the two germline ends. Germline V gives CDR1 MDHEN, CDR2 SYDVKM. In DNA, the CDR3 is TGTGCCAGCAGCTACGACACTAACCCGGGAGATACGCAGTATTTT. Its protein product is CASSYDTNPGDTQYF.

The chain links TRBV15 to TRBJ2-7, with unresolved D. V was clipped by 4 bases and J by 7 bases, with 14 bases between them. From germline, CDR1 is LNHNV and CDR2 YYDKDF (reference sequence). The CDR3 loop spans 13 amino acids. The CDR3 loop reads CATSKMESWEQYF. CDR3 nucleotides: TGTGCCACCAGCAAAATGGAGTCCTGGGAGCAGTACTTC.

This chain connects TRBV20-1 to TRBJ2-1; weak D call: TRBD2 (5 bases). The germline V and J ends were trimmed by 5 bases and 7 bases, with 15 bases remaining between them. Germline CDR1 DFQATT, CDR2 SNEGSKA (reference sequence). The CDR3 is made up of 13 amino acids. DNA for the CDR3: TGCAGTGCTGACGACCAGAGCGGAAATGAGCAGTTCTTC. The encoded protein is CSADDQSGNEQFF.

This chain joins TRBV18 and TRBJ1-4; 7 bases align to TRBD1. The V segment lost 3 bases and the J segment 0 bases; nucleotides outside the gene matches: 4. This CDR3 region has 16 residues. The germline gives CDR1 KGHSH, CDR2 LQKENI. The CDR3 loop reads CASSPLGQATNEKLFF. CDR3 in DNA: TGTGCCAGCTCACCGCTTGGACAGGCAACTAATGAAAAACTGTTTTTT. The full variable domain, rest sourced from reference TRBV18 and TRBJ1-4, is NAGVMQNPRHLVRRRGQEARLRCSPMKGHSHVYWYRQLPEEGLKFMVYLQKENIIDESGMPKERFSAEFPKEGPSILRIQQVVRGDSAAYFCASSPLGQATNEKLFFGSGTQLSVL.

The chain carries TRBV29-1 and TRBJ2-1; D is unresolved. The J call may be mistaken, given a closer DNA end match to TRBJ2-7. The CDR3 spans 11 residues. CDR1 is SQVTM, CDR2 ANQGSEA, per germline. CDR3 protein: CSVDAYNEQYF. In nucleotides, the CDR3 is TGCAGCGTTGACGCGTACAATGAGCAGTACTTC.

The chain has TRBV12-3 or TRBV12-4 and TRBJ2-1, with a possible D match to TRBD1 (7 bases). The better agreement between TRBJ2-7 and the DNA end casts doubt on the J call. The CDR3 has 14 residues. The CDR3 region is CAISGGSSYNEQYF. For the CDR3, the DNA is TGTGCCATCTCAGGGGGGAGCTCCTACAATGAGCAGTACTTC.

Turning to this clonotype: A read error may be the cause here, since a much bigger clone is one base away. The chain links TRBV28 to TRBJ2-3, with D uncertain. V was cut by 5 bases and J by 0 bases, with 6 bases left in between. Per the germline V gene, CDR1 is MDHEN and CDR2 is SYDVKM. The CDR3 extends over 13 amino acids. DNA for the CDR3: TGTGCCAGCAGTAAAGCTAGCACAGATACGCAGTATTTT. Translating it yields CASSKASTDTQYF. The full variable domain, rest sourced from reference TRBV28 and TRBJ2-3, is DVKVTQSSRYLVKRTGEKVFLECVQDMDHENMFWYRQDPGLGLRLIYFSYDVKMKEKGDIPEGYSVSREKKERFSLILESASTNQTSMYLCASSKASTDTQYFGPGTRLTVL.

The V gene is TRBV4-1, the J gene TRBJ1-2; D might be TRBD1 (5 bases). This CDR3 has 16 residues. V lost 1 base to trimming and J lost 6 bases, with 18 bases between them. Germline loops: CDR1 MGHRA, CDR2 YSYEKL. CDR3 amino acids: CASSQASVQGFHGYTF. CDR3 nucleotide sequence: TGCGCCAGCAGCCAAGCCTCCGTCCAGGGCTTTCATGGCTACACCTTC.

V is TRBV12-3 or TRBV12-4 and J is TRBJ2-5; 7 bases are a match to TRBD2. J lost 1 base, V lost 8 bases, and 4 bases had no gene match. CDR3 size: 13 residues. The CDR3 sequence is CASGSSGQETQYF. The CDR3 DNA reads as TGTGCCAGCGGGTCTAGCGGCCAAGAGACCCAGTACTTC.

This clonotype was counted between two and nine times. The rearrangement uses TRBV7-2 and TRBJ2-1; maybe TRBD2 (6 bases). The V and J ends lost 0 bases and 10 bases respectively, with 13 bases between them. This CDR3 region has 14 residues. Germline V CDR1 and CDR2: SGHTA, FQGNSA. CDR3 protein: CASSLALGGWEQFF. In DNA, the CDR3 is TGTGCCAGCAGCTTAGCGTTGGGGGGTTGGGAGCAGTTCTTC.

This chain connects TRBV5-1 to TRBJ1-6, with 9 bases matching TRBD1. This CDR3 has 15 amino acids. The trim removed 4 bases at V and 8 bases at J, leaving 7 bases unmatched. In germline, CDR1 is SGHRS, CDR2 YFSETQ. The CDR3 DNA is TGCGCCAGCAGCCCCTCACAGGGGGCAGATTCACCCCTCCACTTT. Its protein is CASSPSQGADSPLHF.

The CDR3 DNA sequence: TGTGCCAGCAGGTTAACGGGTCAAGAGACCCAGTACTTC. It specifies CASRLTGQETQYF. This chain uses TRBV7-7 with TRBJ2-7, with D unresolved. TRBJ2-5 matches the DNA end more closely, so the J call is doubtful. This CDR3 is 13 amino acids long. CDR1 is SSHAT, CDR2 FNYEAQ, per germline (reference sequence).

The rearrangement uses TRBV7-2 and TRBJ1-1; D may be TRBD1 (6 bases). This CDR3 region has 15 residues. Trimming took 5 bases from V and 1 from J, leaving 14 bases between them. In germline, CDR1 is SGHTA, CDR2 FQGNSA. CDR3 sequence: CASSIDQGRNTEAFF. The CDR3 nucleotides are TGTGCCAGCAGCATAGATCAGGGGAGGAACACTGAAGCTTTCTTT.

This clonotype has a single count. The chain combines TRBV7-3 with TRBJ2-4; no reliable D call. TRBJ2-5 explains the end of the DNA better; the J call may be wrong. Germline lookup yields CDR1 SGHTA and CDR2 FQGTGA. The CDR3 has 14 residues. The chain's CDR3 is CASSSNQDAPTQYF. Here the CDR3 DNA reads TGTGCCAGCAGCTCCAATCAGGACGCCCCGACCCAGTACTTC.

The chain employs TRBV2 and TRBJ2-2, with D perhaps TRBD1 or TRBD2 (5 bases each). The V gene lost 6 bases and the J gene lost 1 base, with 15 bases spanning the gap. Germline lookup yields CDR1 SNHLY and CDR2 FYNNEI. This CDR3 region has 16 residues. CDR3 sequence reads: CASRKGTDGNTGELFF. CDR3 coding DNA: TGTGCCAGCAGAAAGGGGACCGACGGGAACACCGGGGAGCTGTTTTTT.

V usage is TRBV11-2 and J usage is TRBJ2-3; perhaps TRBD2 as D (7 bases). Germline assignment: CDR1 SGHAT and CDR2 FQNNGV. The CDR3 is made up of 16 amino acids. V shed 2 bases and J shed 4 bases, with 16 bases lying between them. CDR3 residues: CASSLPRGGSADTQYF. Written as DNA, the CDR3 is TGTGCCAGCAGCTTACCCAGGGGCGGGAGTGCAGATACGCAGTATTTT.